This T cell receptor beta chain comes out of a study of OX40 agonist ivuxolimab in advanced cancers. Turning to the overall study: Ivuxolimab, which targeted the costimulatory receptor OX40 (CD134), was an agonistic, fully human IgG2 monoclonal antibody. Intravenous ivuxolimab was administered to patients every 2 weeks at six dose levels: 0.01, 0.1, 0.3, 1.5, 3 and 10 mg/kg. Of the roughly 51 dose-escalation patients, hepatocellular carcinoma was present in around 20, melanoma in about 15, renal cell carcinoma in 9 and head and neck cancer in 9. A male proportion of roughly 80% and a mean age of around 60 years, ranging from roughly 23 to 90, were recorded for the dose-escalation cohort. Prior anti-PD-1, anti-PD-L1 or anti-CTLA-4 therapy was permitted, and checkpoint inhibitors had been received by roughly 42% of dose-escalation patients. Partial responses occurred in three dose-escalation patients: two with cutaneous melanoma and one with hepatocellular carcinoma. The purpose of peripheral TCRbeta sequencing was to test whether ivuxolimab changed TCR sequence diversity and led to clonal T-cell expansion. The monotherapy dose-escalation portion (N ≈ 52 patients) of the phase I ivuxolimab trial is reported in the paper.

Regarding this clone: Its cognate antigen has yet to be identified. There are no base qualities to consult, and no much larger clone falls within one base.

The trial excluded patients who had a history of autoimmune disease or were on systemic immunosuppression. Peripheral blood for TCR sequencing was collected from all dose cohorts at baseline, on cycle 4 day 1, and on cycle 7 day 1. Samples came from an open-label, multicenter, first-in-human phase I dose-escalation trial of ivuxolimab. Adults with locally advanced or metastatic head and neck squamous cell, hepatocellular, melanoma or renal cell carcinoma were enrolled in the trial. Before TCR sequencing, CD4+ T cells and CD8+ T cells from peripheral blood were sorted into separate populations. Results the study describes overall, beyond this receptor: In the 0.1-3.0 mg/kg groups, partial responders had among the lowest normalized peripheral clonal expansion, particularly in CD8+ T cells. At doses from 0.1 to 3.0 mg/kg, clonal expansion was seen in both CD4+ and CD8+ blood T cells between baseline and week 6. On average, CD8+ T cells showed more expanded clones than CD4+ T cells after ivuxolimab. The antigen specificity of the peripheral T cells that underwent clonal expansion was not determined. Low levels of normalized T-cell clonal expansion were also seen in some patients who did not respond.

For sequencing of the TCRbeta CDR3 region, genomic DNA was extracted from the sorted cells. The immunoSEQ Assay was used for sequencing of TCRbeta CDR3 regions. What TCRdb holds here is the immuneACCESS table cut down to in-frame rearrangements. Part of the clones is not present; checked against another copy, under half of the missing clones reflect an unresolved V gene, and the others are unexplained. The table for this sample lists fewer than 65,000 clones; approximately 87% of them were counted only once. The biggest ten clones account for approximately 5% of the sample. The germline V gene (reference sequence) gives CDR1 as SGHNT and CDR2 as YYREEE. CDR3 length: 15 amino acids, cysteine to phenylalanine. The read is trimmed to its CDR3 DNA, 45 bases read in frame from base 1. After removal of 0 bases from V and 2 bases from J, the junction retains 2 bases not matched to a gene.

The sequences come from CD4+ or CD8+ T cells sorted from blood, collected in a trial of the OX40 agonist ivuxolimab. Recombination linked TRBV5-4 to TRBJ2-7; 10 junctional bases match TRBD2. This clonotype originated in an adult with an advanced solid tumor such as melanoma, head and neck, liver or kidney cancer. The CDR3 has the sequence CASSLAGTSAYEQYF. Here is the DNA: TGTGCCAGCAGCTTGGCCGGGACTAGCGCCTACGAGCAGTACTTC. This CDR3, with the reference TRBV5-4 and TRBJ2-7 proteins standing in past its ends, gives the full variable domain ETGVTQSPTHLIKTRGQQVTLRCSSQSGHNTVSWYQQALGQGPQFIFQYYREEENGRGNFPPRFSGLQFPNYSSELNVNALELDDSALYLCASSLAGTSAYEQYFGPGTRLTVT.